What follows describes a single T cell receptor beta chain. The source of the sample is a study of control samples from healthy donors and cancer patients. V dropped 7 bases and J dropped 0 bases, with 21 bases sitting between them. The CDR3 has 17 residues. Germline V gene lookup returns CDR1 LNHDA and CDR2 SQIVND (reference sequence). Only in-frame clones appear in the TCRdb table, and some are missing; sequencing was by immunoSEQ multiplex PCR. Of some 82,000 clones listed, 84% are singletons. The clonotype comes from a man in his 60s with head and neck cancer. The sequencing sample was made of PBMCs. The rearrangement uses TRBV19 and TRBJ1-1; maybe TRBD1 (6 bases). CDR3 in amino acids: CASITDFSGALNTEAFF. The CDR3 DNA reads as TGTGCCAGTATTACTGATTTCTCGGGGGCCTTGAACACTGAAGCTTTCTTT.